Below, 24 T cell receptor beta chains from the same sample are listed, as sequenced in a study of control samples from healthy donors and cancer patients (TCRdb year 2020). The library was produced with the immunoSEQ multiplex PCR assay. This is the immuneACCESS table as TCRdb keeps it, with only in-frame sequences that have V and J called. A part of the clones is gone; compared with another copy, unresolved V genes explain less than half, and the rest is unexplained. Across this sample there are around 93,000 clones, with just over 85% seen only once. The ten largest clones capture about 14% of the sample. The sample consisted of blood. These receptor sequences come from a man aged 30-40 years in good health.

This clone was detected only a few times. The chain couples TRBV4-1 to TRBJ1-4, with a possible D match to TRBD1 (6 bases). This CDR3 contains 15 residues. V was clipped by 1 base and J by 3 bases, with 9 bases between them. Germline V gene lookup returns CDR1 MGHRA and CDR2 YSYEKL. The CDR3 coding sequence is TGCGCCAGCAGCCAAGGTGACAGGTCTAATGAAAAACTGTTTTTT. It encodes CASSQGDRSNEKLFF.

This clone came up once. The chain recombines TRBV3-1 (or the pseudogene TRBV3-2) with TRBJ2-1, with TRBD2 matching 14 bases. V dropped 4 bases and J dropped 0; count of bases not matched to a gene: 17. Germline lookup yields CDR1 LGHDT and CDR2 YNNKEL (reference sequence). This CDR3 has 22 residues. DNA of the CDR3: TGTGCCAGCAGCCTTCTCGCTCACTTAGGACTAGCGGGAGGAACCTCCTACAATGAGCAGTTCTTC. Amino acid sequence: CASSLLAHLGLAGGTSYNEQFF.

This clone was counted a few times. The V and J genes are TRBV18 and TRBJ1-1, with D perhaps TRBD1 (6 bases). CDR1 and CDR2 (germline): KGHSH, LQKENI. The CDR3 runs to 14 residues. The V gene lost 4 bases and the J gene lost 4 bases, with 13 bases spanning the gap. The CDR3 sequence is CASSLGQGITEAFF. In DNA form, the CDR3 reads TGTGCCAGCTCACTGGGCCAGGGGATCACTGAAGCTTTCTTT.

The CDR3 nucleotides read TGTGCCACCGGGACTAGCGGGAGGTATGAGCAGTTCTTC. Protein product: CATGTSGRYEQFF. The chain links TRBV15 to TRBJ2-1, with TRBD2 matching over 15 bases. The CDR3 contains 13 residues. Germline CDR1 LNHNV, CDR2 YYDKDF (reference sequence). J lost 8 bases, V lost 8 bases, and 1 base had no gene match.

Comment on this clone: A read error may produce the germline difference seen at one junction end. The chain carries TRBV30 and TRBJ2-1, with unresolved D. The germline V gene encodes CDR1 GTSNPN and CDR2 SVGIG (reference sequence). The CDR3 extends over 11 amino acids. This CDR3 is CAWSRTPGVLF. For the CDR3, the DNA is TGTGCCTGGAGTCGGACGCCCGGAGTTCTCTTC.

The chain carries TRBV11-2 and TRBJ1-2, with D possibly matching TRBD1 (6 bases). The CDR3 runs 17 residues. Germline V lookup: CDR1 SGHAT, CDR2 FQNNGV. V dropped 7 bases and J dropped 3 bases, with 24 bases sitting between them. CDR3 amino acids: CASTSAGEDSRYYGYTF. Here the CDR3 DNA reads TGTGCCAGCACCTCGGCAGGAGAGGACAGCAGATACTATGGCTACACCTTC.

The chain is built from TRBV10-3 and TRBJ1-2; D is unresolved. Germline V gene lookup returns CDR1 ENHRY and CDR2 SYGVKD. This CDR3 contains 13 residues. V lost 3 bases and J lost 1, with 6 bases in between. DNA for the CDR3: TGTGCCATCAGTGAAGACGATAACTATGGCTACACCTTC. Translating it yields CAISEDDNYGYTF.

In nucleotides, the CDR3 is TGCGCCAGCAGCTTGGTAGCGGGAAGCTACGAGCAGTACTTC. Protein: CASSLVAGSYEQYF. The chain carries TRBV5-1 and TRBJ2-7; 8 bases map to TRBD2. Per germline, CDR1 SGHRS and CDR2 YFSETQ. The V and J ends lost 0 bases and 3 bases, in that order; junction bases with no gene match: 2. The CDR3 loop spans 14 amino acids.

This clone came up a few times. This sequence joins TRBV5-1 and TRBJ2-5, with TRBD1 matching over 8 bases. Losses at the gene ends were 4 bases for V and 4 bases for J; bases not matched to a gene: 3. The CDR3 is 13 amino acids. Germline V CDR1 and CDR2: SGHRS, YFSETQ. The CDR3 sequence is CASSPGQGETQYF. The CDR3 DNA is TGCGCCAGCAGCCCCGGACAGGGAGAGACCCAGTACTTC.

The chain couples TRBV5-6 to TRBJ1-1; 10 bases match TRBD1. With V trimmed by 5 bases and J by 0 bases, 7 bases remained unmatched. In germline, CDR1 is SGHDT, CDR2 YYEEEE. The CDR3 spans 16 residues. CDR3 protein: CASRLGQGDMNTEAFF. The CDR3, as DNA: TGTGCCAGCAGATTAGGACAGGGGGATATGAACACTGAAGCTTTCTTT.

This clone was detected only a few times. The chain has TRBV4-2 and TRBJ1-6; D possibly corresponds to TRBD1 (5 bases). The CDR3 totals 15 residues. V was pared by 0 bases and J by 10 bases, with 13 bases between. Germline CDR1 is LGHNA and CDR2 is YNFKEQ. The CDR3 loop is CASSQDQGEGSPLHF. CDR3 bases: TGTGCCAGCAGCCAAGATCAAGGGGAAGGCTCACCCCTCCACTTT.

The V call is TRBV2, the J call TRBJ2-7; TRBD2 might be the D (6 bases). V lost 4 bases and J lost 6, with 13 bases in between. The V gene's germline CDR1 is SNHLY and CDR2 FYNNEI. This CDR3 comprises 13 residues. The CDR3 loop reads CASSGDSDGEQYF. CDR3 nucleotides: TGTGCCAGCAGTGGGGACTCCGACGGCGAGCAGTACTTC.

V and J are TRBV5-6 and TRBJ2-5; D possibly corresponds to TRBD2 (6 bases). Between the trimmed V and J ends, which lost 5 bases and 4 bases, there was a span of 21 bases. This CDR3 spans 16 amino acids. Germline-derived CDR1 and CDR2 are SGHDT and YYEEEE. CDR3 in DNA: TGTGCCAGCAGTAGAGCTCGGGAGAAGTTGTCAGAGACCCAGTACTTC. Translating gives CASSRAREKLSETQYF.

In DNA, the CDR3 is TGTGCCAGCAGTGATAATTTGGCAGGGGGCTTCAATCAGCCCCAGCATTTT. Protein: CASSDNLAGGFNQPQHF. The V call is TRBV6-1, the J call TRBJ1-5; 8 nucleotides align to TRBD1. This CDR3 region has 17 residues. Per germline, CDR1 MNHNS and CDR2 SASEGT. Losses at the gene ends were 3 bases for V and 3 bases for J; bases not matched to a gene: 10.

In this sample, this clone turned up once. The V and J genes are TRBV10-3 and TRBJ2-7; unclear D gene. The CDR3 consists of 11 residues. Trimming left V 11 bases short and J 3 bases short, with 11 bases between. CDR1 and CDR2 (germline): ENHRY, SYGVKD. The CDR3 reads CAPRRHYEQYF. For the CDR3, the DNA is TGTGCCCCAAGGCGCCACTACGAGCAGTACTTC.

This chain joins TRBV5-6 and TRBJ2-5, with D uncertain. This CDR3 has 11 amino acids. V gave up 2 bases and J gave up 5 bases, with 4 bases separating them. Germline lookup yields CDR1 SGHDT and CDR2 YYEEEE. This CDR3 reads CASSLTETQYF. The CDR3, as DNA: TGTGCCAGCAGCTTAACCGAGACCCAGTACTTC.

The V and J genes are TRBV5-5 and TRBJ1-5; possibly TRBD1 for D (6 bases). This CDR3 has 14 residues. The V and J ends lost 2 bases and 6 bases respectively, with 12 bases between them. CDR1 is SGHKS, CDR2 YYEKEE, per germline (reference sequence). The CDR3 region is CASSFRWDTQPQHF. CDR3 nucleotide sequence: TGTGCCAGCAGCTTCCGTTGGGACACTCAGCCCCAGCATTTT.

The CDR3: CASSPYSGANVLTF. CDR3 DNA sequence: TGTGCCAGCAGTCCCTACTCTGGGGCCAACGTCCTGACTTTC. V is TRBV27 and J is TRBJ2-6; D not resolved. CDR3 length: 14 residues. Germline CDR1 MNHEY, CDR2 SMNVEV (reference sequence). V lost 5 bases, J lost 0 bases, and 5 bases lay in between.

The chain employs TRBV10-2 and TRBJ1-3; no clear D gene. The germline gives CDR1 WSHSY, CDR2 SAAADI. The CDR3 contains 13 residues. V was shortened by 4 bases and J by 0 bases, with 4 bases between the two germline ends. CDR3 protein: CASSGDSGNTIYF. Here the CDR3 DNA reads TGCGCCAGCAGTGGTGACTCTGGAAACACCATATATTTT.

For the CDR3, the DNA is TGTGCCAGCAGCTTAAATTTGGCTAGCGGAGCTACCCAGTACTTC. It translates to CASSLNLASGATQYF. The V call is TRBV11-2, the J call TRBJ2-5; TRBD2 aligns across 7 bases. The CDR3 runs 15 residues. V lost 2 bases, J lost 8 bases, and 11 bases stayed unmatched. CDR1 is SGHAT and CDR2 is FQNNGV in the germline V gene.

The chain has TRBV4-1 and TRBJ2-7, with 14 bases fitting TRBD2. The CDR3 covers 16 residues. V was clipped by 6 bases and J by 5 bases; unmatched bases: 9. Germline loops: CDR1 MGHRA, CDR2 YSYEKL. CDR3 DNA: TGCGCCAGCAGTGACCGCCCGGGACTAGCGGGAGACGAGCAGTACTTC. Encoded protein: CASSDRPGLAGDEQYF.

The rearrangement uses TRBV6-5 and TRBJ2-5; D is perhaps TRBD2 (5 bases). CDR3 length: 13 residues. V lost 7 bases, J lost 3 bases, and 12 bases lay in between. CDR1 and CDR2 from the germline V gene are MNHEY and SVGAGI. This CDR3 is CASKNAGKETQYF. The CDR3 region has the DNA TGTGCCAGCAAAAACGCCGGGAAAGAGACCCAGTACTTC.

The chain recombines TRBV19 with TRBJ1-3; D is uncertain. Between the trimmed V and J ends, which lost 6 bases and 7 bases, there was a span of 13 bases. The CDR3 has 13 amino acids. CDR1 is LNHDA and CDR2 is SQIVND in the germline V gene (reference sequence). CDR3 amino acids: CASSRALDNTIYF. The CDR3 nucleotides read TGTGCCAGTAGCCGAGCCCTGGACAACACCATATATTTT.

The V gene is TRBV9, the J gene TRBJ1-5; D gene uncertain. The germline CDR1 and CDR2 sequences are SGDLS and YYNGEE. CDR3 length: 15 residues. Trimming removed 0 bases at V and 6 bases at J, with 13 bases between. The CDR3 DNA sequence: TGTGCCAGCAGCGTAGCCGGGGATGTCGGTCAGCCCCAGCATTTT. As protein: CASSVAGDVGQPQHF.